This T cell receptor (beta chain) was identified in a study of PD-L1 blockade in urothelial cancer. The CDR3 loop spans 14 amino acids. Germline CDR1 SGHNT, CDR2 YYREEE (reference sequence). V gave up 1 base and J gave up 8 bases, with 15 bases separating them. A few counts support this clone. Time point: pretreatment peripheral blood. Produced via immunoSEQ multiplex PCR; TCRdb's table is partial and in-frame only. This table holds roughly 53,000 clones, 87% found once. Source: PBMCs, taken around atezolizumab (anti-PD-L1) treatment. The rearrangement joins TRBV5-4 to TRBJ1-2, with D tentatively TRBD1 (6 bases). The receptor's source is a woman aged 55-69 years with urothelial cancer. The CDR3 sequence: CASSLRVSGEGYTF. The CDR3 DNA is TGTGCCAGCAGCTTGCGGGTCTCAGGGGAAGGCTACACCTTC.